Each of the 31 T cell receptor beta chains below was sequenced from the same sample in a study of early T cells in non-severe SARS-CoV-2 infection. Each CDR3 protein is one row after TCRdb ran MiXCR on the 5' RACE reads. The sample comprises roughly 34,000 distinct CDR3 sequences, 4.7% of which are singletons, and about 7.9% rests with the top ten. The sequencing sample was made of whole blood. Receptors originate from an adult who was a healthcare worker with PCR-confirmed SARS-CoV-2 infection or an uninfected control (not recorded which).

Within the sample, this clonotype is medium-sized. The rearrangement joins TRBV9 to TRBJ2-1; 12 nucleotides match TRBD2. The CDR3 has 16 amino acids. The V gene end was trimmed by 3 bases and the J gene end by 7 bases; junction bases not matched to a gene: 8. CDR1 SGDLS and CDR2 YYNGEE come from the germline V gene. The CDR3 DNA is TGTGCCAGCAGCGATAGGACTAGCGGGGTACGTAATGAGCAGTTCTTC. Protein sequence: CASSDRTSGVRNEQFF.

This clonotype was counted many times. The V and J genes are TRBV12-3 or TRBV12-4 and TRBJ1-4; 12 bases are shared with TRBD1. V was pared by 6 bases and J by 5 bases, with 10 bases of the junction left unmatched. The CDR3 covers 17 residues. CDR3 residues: CASSDGTGGVGNEKLFF. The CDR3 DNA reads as TGTGCCAGCAGCGACGGGACAGGGGGCGTTGGAAATGAAAAACTGTTTTTT.

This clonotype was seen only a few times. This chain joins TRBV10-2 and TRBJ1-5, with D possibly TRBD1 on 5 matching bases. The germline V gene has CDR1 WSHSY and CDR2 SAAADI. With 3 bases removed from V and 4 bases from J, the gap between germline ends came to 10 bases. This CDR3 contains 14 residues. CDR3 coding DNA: TGCGCCAGCAGTGATGGGACCATTAATCAGCCCCAGCATTTT. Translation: CASSDGTINQPQHF.

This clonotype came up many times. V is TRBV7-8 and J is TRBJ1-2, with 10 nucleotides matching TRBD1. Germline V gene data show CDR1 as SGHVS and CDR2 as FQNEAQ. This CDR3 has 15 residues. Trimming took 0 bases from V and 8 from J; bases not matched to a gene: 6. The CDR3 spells CASSLAGTGARGYTF. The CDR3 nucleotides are TGTGCCAGCAGCTTAGCTGGGACAGGGGCGAGGGGCTACACCTTC.

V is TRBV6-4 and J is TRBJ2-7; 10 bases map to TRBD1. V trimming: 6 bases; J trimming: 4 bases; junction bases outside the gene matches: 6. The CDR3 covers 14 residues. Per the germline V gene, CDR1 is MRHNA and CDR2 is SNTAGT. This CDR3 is CASSAGTGAYEQYF. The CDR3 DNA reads TGTGCCAGCAGCGCCGGGACAGGGGCGTACGAGCAGTACTTC.

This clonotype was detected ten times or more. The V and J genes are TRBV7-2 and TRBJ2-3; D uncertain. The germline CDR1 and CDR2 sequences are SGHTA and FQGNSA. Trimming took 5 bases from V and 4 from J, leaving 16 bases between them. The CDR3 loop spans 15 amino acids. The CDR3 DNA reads TGTGCCAGCAGCCCCGGGCCGCGGAACCCAGATACGCAGTATTTT. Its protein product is CASSPGPRNPDTQYF. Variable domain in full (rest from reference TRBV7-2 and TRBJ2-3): GAGVSQSPSNKVTEKGKDVELRCDPISGHTALYWYRQSLGQGLEFLIYFQGNSAPDKSGLPSDRFSAERTGGSVSTLTIQRTQQEDSAVYLCASSPGPRNPDTQYFGPGTRLTVL.

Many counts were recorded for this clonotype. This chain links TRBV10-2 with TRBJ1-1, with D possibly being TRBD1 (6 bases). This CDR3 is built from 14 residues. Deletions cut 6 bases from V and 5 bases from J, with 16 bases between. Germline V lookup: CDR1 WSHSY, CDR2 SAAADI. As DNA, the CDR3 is TGCGCCAGCAGACTCGTCCGCCAGGGGACTGAAGCTTTCTTT. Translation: CASRLVRQGTEAFF.

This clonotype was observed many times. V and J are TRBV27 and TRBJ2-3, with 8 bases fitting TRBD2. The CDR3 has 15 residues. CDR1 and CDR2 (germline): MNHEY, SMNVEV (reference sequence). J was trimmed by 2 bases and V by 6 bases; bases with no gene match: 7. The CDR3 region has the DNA TGTGCCAGCAGGCGCCCGGGACTAGACACAGATACGCAGTATTTT. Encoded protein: CASRRPGLDTDTQYF.

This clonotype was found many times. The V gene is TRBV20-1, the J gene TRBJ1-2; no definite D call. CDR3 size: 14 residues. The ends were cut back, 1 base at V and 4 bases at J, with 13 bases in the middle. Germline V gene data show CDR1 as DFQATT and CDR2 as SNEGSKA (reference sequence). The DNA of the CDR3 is TGCAGTGCTAGAGCCGGCCAGGTTGTCTATGGCTACACCTTC. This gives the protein CSARAGQVVYGYTF.

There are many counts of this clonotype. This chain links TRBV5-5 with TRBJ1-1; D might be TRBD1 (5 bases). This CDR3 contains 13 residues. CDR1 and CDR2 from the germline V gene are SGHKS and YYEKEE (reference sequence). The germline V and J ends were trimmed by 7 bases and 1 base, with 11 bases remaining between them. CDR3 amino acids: CASRLGPNTEAFF. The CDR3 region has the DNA TGTGCCAGCCGTCTGGGGCCGAACACTGAAGCTTTCTTT.

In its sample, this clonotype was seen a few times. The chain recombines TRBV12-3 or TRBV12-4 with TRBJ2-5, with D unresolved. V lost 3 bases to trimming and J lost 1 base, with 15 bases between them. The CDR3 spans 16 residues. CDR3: CASSLVGLTLQETQYF. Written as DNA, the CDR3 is TGTGCCAGCAGTTTGGTTGGGTTGACTCTCCAAGAGACCCAGTACTTC.

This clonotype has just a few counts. The CDR3 reads CASSDRGHYNEQFF. CDR3 sequence (DNA): TGTGCCAGCAGCGACAGGGGACACTACAATGAGCAGTTCTTC. V is TRBV6-6 and J is TRBJ2-1; 8 bases align to TRBD1. Germline CDR1 and CDR2: MNHNY and SVGAGI (reference sequence). The ends lost 6 bases at V and 3 bases at J; junction bases unmatched: 4. CDR3 length: 14 residues.

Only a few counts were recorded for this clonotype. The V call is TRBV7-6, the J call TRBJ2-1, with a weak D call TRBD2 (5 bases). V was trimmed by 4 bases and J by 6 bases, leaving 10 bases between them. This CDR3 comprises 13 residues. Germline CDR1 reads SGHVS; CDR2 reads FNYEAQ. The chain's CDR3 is CASSWELRNEQFF. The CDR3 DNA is TGTGCCAGCAGCTGGGAGCTTCGCAATGAGCAGTTCTTC.

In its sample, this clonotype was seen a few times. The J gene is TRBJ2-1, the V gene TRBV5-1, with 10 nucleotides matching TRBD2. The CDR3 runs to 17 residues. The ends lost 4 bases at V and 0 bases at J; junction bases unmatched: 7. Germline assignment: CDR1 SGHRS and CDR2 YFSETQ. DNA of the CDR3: TGCGCCAGCAGCAAGAACTTAGCGGGGGGCTCCTACAATGAGCAGTTCTTC. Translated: CASSKNLAGGSYNEQFF.

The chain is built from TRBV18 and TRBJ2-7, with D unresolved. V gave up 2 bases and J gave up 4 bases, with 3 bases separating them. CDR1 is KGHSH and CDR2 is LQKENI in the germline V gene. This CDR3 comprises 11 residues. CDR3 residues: CASSPGYEQYF. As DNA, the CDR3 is TGTGCCAGCTCACCAGGGTACGAGCAGTACTTC.

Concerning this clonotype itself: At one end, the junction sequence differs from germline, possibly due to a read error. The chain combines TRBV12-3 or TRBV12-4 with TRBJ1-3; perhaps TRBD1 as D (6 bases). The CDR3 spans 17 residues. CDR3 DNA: TGTGCCAGCAGTTTTTTGGGAGGGGGACTCTCTGGAAACACCATGTATTTT. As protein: CASSFLGGGLSGNTMYF.

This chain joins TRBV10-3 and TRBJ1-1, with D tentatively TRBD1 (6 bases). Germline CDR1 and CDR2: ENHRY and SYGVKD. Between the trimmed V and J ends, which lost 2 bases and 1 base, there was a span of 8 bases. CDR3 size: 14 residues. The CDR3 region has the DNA TGTGCCATCAGTGAGGACAGGCAGAACACTGAAGCTTTCTTT. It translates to CAISEDRQNTEAFF.

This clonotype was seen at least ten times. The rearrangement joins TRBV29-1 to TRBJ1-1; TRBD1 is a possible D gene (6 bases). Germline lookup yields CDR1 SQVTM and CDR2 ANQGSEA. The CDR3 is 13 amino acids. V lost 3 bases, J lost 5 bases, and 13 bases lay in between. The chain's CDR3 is CSVDGQGRTEAFF. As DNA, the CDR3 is TGCAGCGTTGACGGGCAGGGGAGGACTGAAGCTTTCTTT.

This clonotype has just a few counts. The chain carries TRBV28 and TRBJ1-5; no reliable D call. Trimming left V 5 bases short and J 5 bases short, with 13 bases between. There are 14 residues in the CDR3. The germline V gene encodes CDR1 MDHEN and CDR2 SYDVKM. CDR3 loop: CASSPFGVDQPQHF. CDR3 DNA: TGTGCCAGCAGTCCGTTTGGGGTGGATCAGCCCCAGCATTTT.

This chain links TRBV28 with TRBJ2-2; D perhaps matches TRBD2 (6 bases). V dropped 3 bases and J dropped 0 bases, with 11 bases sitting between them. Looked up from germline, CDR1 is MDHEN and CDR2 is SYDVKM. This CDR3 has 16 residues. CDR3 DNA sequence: TGTGCCAGCAGTTTCACCGGGGGACCGAACACCGGGGAGCTGTTTTTT. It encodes CASSFTGGPNTGELFF.

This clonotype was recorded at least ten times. For the CDR3, the DNA is TGTGCCAGCAGTTCTGAGTACGGCGGGGGAAATTCACCCCTCCACTTT. It translates to CASSSEYGGGNSPLHF. This chain connects TRBV12-3 or TRBV12-4 to TRBJ1-6, with a tentative D call TRBD1 (5 bases). Trimming removed 4 bases at V and 7 bases at J, with 17 bases between. CDR3 size: 16 residues.

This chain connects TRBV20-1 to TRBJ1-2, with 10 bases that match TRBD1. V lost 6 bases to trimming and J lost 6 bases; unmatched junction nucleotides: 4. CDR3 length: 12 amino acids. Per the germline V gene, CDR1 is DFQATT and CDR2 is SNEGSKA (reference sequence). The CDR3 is CSARQGANGYTF. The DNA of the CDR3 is TGCAGTGCAAGACAGGGGGCTAATGGCTACACCTTC.

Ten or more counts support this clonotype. CDR3 nucleotide sequence: TGTGCCAGCAGTACCGGACAGGGGATGAACACTGAAGCTTTCTTT. It encodes CASSTGQGMNTEAFF. The V call is TRBV27, the J call TRBJ1-1, with 9 positions matching TRBD1. The V and J ends lost 5 bases and 0 bases, in that order; junction bases with no gene match: 4. In germline, CDR1 is MNHEY, CDR2 SMNVEV (reference sequence). This CDR3 comprises 15 residues.

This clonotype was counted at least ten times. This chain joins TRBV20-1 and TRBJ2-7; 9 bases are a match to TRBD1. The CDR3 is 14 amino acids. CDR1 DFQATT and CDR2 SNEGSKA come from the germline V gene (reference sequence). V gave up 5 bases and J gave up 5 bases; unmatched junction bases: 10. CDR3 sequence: CSAPPPGQGNEQYF. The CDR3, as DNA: TGCAGTGCTCCTCCCCCGGGACAGGGCAACGAGCAGTACTTC.

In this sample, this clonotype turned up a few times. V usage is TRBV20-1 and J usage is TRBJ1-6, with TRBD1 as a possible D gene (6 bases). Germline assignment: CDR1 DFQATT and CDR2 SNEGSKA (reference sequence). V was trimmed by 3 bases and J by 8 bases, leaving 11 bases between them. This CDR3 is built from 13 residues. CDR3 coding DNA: TGCAGTGCTAGTAGGGGGGCGGATTCACCCCTCCACTTT. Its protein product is CSASRGADSPLHF.

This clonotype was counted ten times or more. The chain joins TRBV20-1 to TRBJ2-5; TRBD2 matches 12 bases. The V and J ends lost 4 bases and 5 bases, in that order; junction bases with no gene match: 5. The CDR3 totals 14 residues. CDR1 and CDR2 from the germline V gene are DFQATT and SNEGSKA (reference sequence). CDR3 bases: TGCAGTGCTAAGGGACTAGCGGGTTTGGAGACCCAGTACTTC. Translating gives CSAKGLAGLETQYF.

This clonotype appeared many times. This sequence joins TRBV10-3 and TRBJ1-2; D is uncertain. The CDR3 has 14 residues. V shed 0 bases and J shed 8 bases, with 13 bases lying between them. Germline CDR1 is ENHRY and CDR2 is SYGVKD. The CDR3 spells CAISESNLKIGYTF. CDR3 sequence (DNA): TGTGCCATCAGTGAGTCGAACCTCAAAATCGGCTACACCTTC.

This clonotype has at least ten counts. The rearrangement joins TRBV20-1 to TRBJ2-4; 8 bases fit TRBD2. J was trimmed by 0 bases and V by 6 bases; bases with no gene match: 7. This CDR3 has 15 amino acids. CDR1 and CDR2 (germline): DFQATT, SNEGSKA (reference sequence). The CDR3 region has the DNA TGCAGTGCCCCACTAGCGGACCTAGCCAAAAACATTCAGTACTTC. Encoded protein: CSAPLADLAKNIQYF.

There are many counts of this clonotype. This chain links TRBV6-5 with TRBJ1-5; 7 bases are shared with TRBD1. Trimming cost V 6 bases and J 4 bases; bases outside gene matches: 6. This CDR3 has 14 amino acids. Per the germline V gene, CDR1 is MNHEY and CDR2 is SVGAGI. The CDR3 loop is CASSRTGMNQPQHF. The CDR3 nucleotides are TGTGCCAGCAGCCGGACAGGAATGAATCAGCCCCAGCATTTT.

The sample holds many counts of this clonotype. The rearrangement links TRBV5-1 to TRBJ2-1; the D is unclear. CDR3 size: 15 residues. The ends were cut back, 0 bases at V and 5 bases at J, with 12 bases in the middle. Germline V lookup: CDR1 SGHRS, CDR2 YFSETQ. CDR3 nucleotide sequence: TGCGCCAGCAGCTTGGGGCCCTTAACCAACAATGAGCAGTTCTTC. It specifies CASSLGPLTNNEQFF.

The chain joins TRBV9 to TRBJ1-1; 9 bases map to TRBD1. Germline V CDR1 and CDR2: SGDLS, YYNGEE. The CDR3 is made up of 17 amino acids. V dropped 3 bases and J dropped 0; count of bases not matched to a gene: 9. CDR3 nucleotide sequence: TGTGCCAGCAGCGCCGAAAGGACAGGGGCCATGAACACTGAAGCTTTCTTT. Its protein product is CASSAERTGAMNTEAFF.